The 19 T cell receptor beta chains below were found in one sample sequenced in a study of blood T cell repertoires in COVID-19. The table came from immunoSEQ multiplex PCR; TCRdb's copy has only in-frame clones and leaves some out. The repertoire holds 150,000 to 200,000 clones, with more than 70% as singletons. The specimen sequenced was PBMCs or T cells enriched from blood (not recorded which). All receptors come from a man aged 35 to 55 who had recovered from COVID-19.

The rearrangement links TRBV27 to TRBJ2-7; 11 nucleotides agree with TRBD2. Trimming cost V 6 bases and J 2 bases; bases outside gene matches: 3. There are 14 residues in the CDR3. CDR1 is MNHEY, CDR2 SMNVEV, per germline (reference sequence). CDR3 residues: CASRLAGGTYEQYF. The DNA for the CDR3 is TGTGCCAGCAGGCTAGCGGGGGGAACCTACGAGCAGTACTTC.

This chain links TRBV27 with TRBJ2-5; tentatively, D is TRBD2 (7 bases). Trimming left V 6 bases short and J 5 bases short, with 19 bases between. The CDR3 totals 15 residues. Germline loops: CDR1 MNHEY, CDR2 SMNVEV (reference sequence). This chain's CDR3 is CASSWGGSPGETQYF. The CDR3 region has the DNA TGTGCCAGCAGCTGGGGGGGCTCCCCCGGGGAGACCCAGTACTTC.

This clone was detected only a few times. This chain connects TRBV27 to TRBJ2-5; TRBD2 might be the D (6 bases). The CDR3 is 14 amino acids. V was pared by 8 bases and J by 2 bases, with 15 bases between. Germline-derived CDR1 and CDR2 are MNHEY and SMNVEV (reference sequence). CDR3 loop: CASSPRDFQETQYF. CDR3 nucleotide sequence: TGTGCCAGCTCCCCCCGGGACTTTCAAGAGACCCAGTACTTC.

CDR3 in amino acids: CASSPSYEQYF. CDR3 DNA sequence: TGTGCCAGCAGTCCATCCTACGAGCAGTACTTC. The V gene is TRBV6-2 or TRBV6-3, the J gene TRBJ2-7; unclear D gene. The CDR3 is 11 amino acids. With 5 bases removed from V and 1 base from J, the gap between germline ends came to 3 bases. Germline CDR1 reads MNHEY; CDR2 reads SVGEGT.

The chain carries TRBV6-5 and TRBJ1-1, with D hard to call. The germline gives CDR1 MNHEY, CDR2 SVGAGI. V shed 8 bases and J shed 1 base, with 17 bases lying between them. The CDR3 runs to 15 residues. CDR3 residues: CASRYDGVQNTEAFF. Here the CDR3 DNA reads TGTGCCAGCCGATACGACGGAGTACAGAACACTGAAGCTTTCTTT.

This chain uses TRBV11-2 with TRBJ1-5; D possibly corresponds to TRBD1 (5 bases). Germline CDR1 and CDR2: SGHAT and FQNNGV. Trimming left V 5 bases short and J 6 bases short, with 14 bases between. This CDR3 comprises 14 residues. CDR3 nucleotides: TGTGCCAGCAGCGCCAACGGGGGTTCTCAGCCCCAGCATTTT. As protein: CASSANGGSQPQHF.

Here the CDR3 reads CATSRLETDTQYF. CDR3 nucleotide sequence: TGTGCCACCAGCAGACTAGAGACAGATACGCAGTATTTT. This sequence joins TRBV15 and TRBJ2-3; D remains ambiguous. The V gene's germline CDR1 is LNHNV and CDR2 YYDKDF (reference sequence). The CDR3 is 13 residues long. V dropped 2 bases and J dropped 3 bases, with 6 bases sitting between them.

This clone was found a few times. V gene TRBV3-1 (or the pseudogene TRBV3-2) combines with J gene TRBJ1-5; D may be TRBD1 (5 bases). V was cut by 0 bases and J by 6 bases, with 18 bases left in between. Germline lookup yields CDR1 LGHDT and CDR2 YNNKEL (reference sequence). CDR3 length equals 17 residues. CDR3 amino acids: CASSQDSRKGRGQPQHF. In DNA form, the CDR3 reads TGTGCCAGCAGCCAAGATTCGAGAAAAGGGAGGGGTCAGCCCCAGCATTTT.

CDR3 nucleotides: TGTGCCAGCAGCTTAGTAGCGGGGAACACCGGGGAGCTGTTTTTT. Amino acids: CASSLVAGNTGELFF. The chain uses TRBV11-2 and TRBJ2-2; 7 bases are a match to TRBD2. V lost 1 base, J lost 1 base, and 0 bases stayed unmatched. Germline loops: CDR1 SGHAT, CDR2 FQNNGV. The CDR3 contains 15 residues. The entire variable domain, with the rest obtained from reference TRBV11-2 and TRBJ2-2, is as follows: EAGVAQSPRYKIIEKRQSVAFWCNPISGHATLYWYQQILGQGPKLLIQFQNNGVVDDSQLPKDRFSAERLKGVDSTLKIQPAKLEDSAVYLCASSLVAGNTGELFFGEGSRLTVL.

V is TRBV7-8 and J is TRBJ2-1; D is unclear. V lost 2 bases and J 4 bases, leaving 9 bases between the germline ends. CDR3 length equals 14 residues. Germline loops: CDR1 SGHVS, CDR2 FQNEAQ. In DNA form, the CDR3 reads TGTGCCAGCAGCTTATCATCACTTTACAATGAGCAGTTCTTC. Its translation: CASSLSSLYNEQFF.

The genes are TRBV4-2 and TRBJ2-5, with D perhaps matching TRBD2 (7 bases). This CDR3 is 14 amino acids long. Trimming left V 4 bases short and J 5 bases short, with 14 bases between. Germline CDR1 LGHNA, CDR2 YNFKEQ. CDR3 protein: CASSPSEGGETQYF. The CDR3 DNA reads TGTGCCAGCAGCCCATCCGAGGGGGGGGAGACCCAGTACTTC.

V is TRBV18 and J is TRBJ1-2; D may be TRBD1 (5 bases). CDR3 size: 19 residues. Trimming took off 3 bases at V and 0 bases at J, with 23 bases between the two ends. In germline, CDR1 is KGHSH, CDR2 LQKENI. The CDR3 sequence is CASSPDPPQTVRPNYGYTF. CDR3 DNA: TGTGCCAGCTCACCCGACCCCCCTCAGACAGTACGTCCTAACTATGGCTACACCTTC.

V usage is TRBV5-1 and J usage is TRBJ2-3; 9 nucleotides match TRBD2. J was trimmed by 0 bases and V by 1 base; bases with no gene match: 12. There are 19 residues in the CDR3. The germline V gene encodes CDR1 SGHRS and CDR2 YFSETQ. DNA of the CDR3: TGCGCCAGCAGCTTGAACCCCAGCGGGGGGCCCTTAAGCACAGATACGCAGTATTTT. Translated: CASSLNPSGGPLSTDTQYF.

The chain recombines TRBV3-1 (or the pseudogene TRBV3-2) with TRBJ2-5, with TRBD1 matching 9 bases. Trimming removed 5 bases from V and 6 bases from J; junction bases left unmatched: 7. CDR1 is LGHDT, CDR2 YNNKEL, per germline (reference sequence). The CDR3 has 14 residues. As DNA, the CDR3 is TGTGCCAGCAGCAGTACAGGGGGCGCAAAGACCCAGTACTTC. Protein product: CASSSTGGAKTQYF.

This sequence joins TRBV7-3 and TRBJ1-2; D possibly corresponds to TRBD1 (5 bases). Germline loops: CDR1 SGHTA, CDR2 FQGTGA. Between the trimmed V and J ends, which lost 0 bases and 6 bases, there was a span of 14 bases. CDR3 length: 15 amino acids. CDR3 in amino acids: CASSLTHRTPNGYTF. In nucleotides, the CDR3 is TGTGCCAGCAGCTTAACCCACAGGACGCCTAATGGCTACACCTTC.

V gene TRBV5-4 combines with J gene TRBJ1-4, with a weak D call TRBD1 (5 bases). The germline CDR1 and CDR2 sequences are SGHNT and YYREEE (reference sequence). The CDR3 covers 15 residues. Trimming took off 4 bases at V and 3 bases at J, with 13 bases between the two ends. The CDR3 nucleotides are TGTGCCAGCAGCGGCGGGGGTACCGCTAATGAAAAACTGTTTTTT. Its translation is CASSGGGTANEKLFF.

The V and J genes are TRBV24-1 and TRBJ1-2; D unresolved. The V end lost 7 bases, the J end lost 3 bases, and 11 bases lay between the germline ends. The germline V gene encodes CDR1 KGHDR and CDR2 SFDVKD. This CDR3 comprises 13 residues. CDR3 in amino acids: CATSGDGYYGYTF. In DNA, the CDR3 is TGTGCCACCAGCGGAGACGGATACTATGGCTACACCTTC.

This clone was found a few times. The V call is TRBV6-5, the J call TRBJ1-5, with 7 positions matching TRBD1. The length of the CDR3 is 14 residues. CDR1 is MNHEY, CDR2 SVGAGI, per germline. The V segment lost 6 bases and the J segment 3 bases; nucleotides outside the gene matches: 5. CDR3 in amino acids: CASRSGQANQPQHF. The CDR3 DNA sequence: TGTGCCAGCAGAAGCGGACAGGCCAATCAGCCCCAGCATTTT.

The rearrangement joins TRBV19 to TRBJ1-1; perhaps TRBD1 as D (6 bases). V was shortened by 3 bases and J by 4 bases, with 12 bases between the two germline ends. CDR1 is LNHDA and CDR2 is SQIVND in the germline V gene (reference sequence). This CDR3 region has 14 residues. CDR3 nucleotide sequence: TGTGCCAGTAGTATGGGGGGGCTACGCACTGAAGCTTTCTTT. Amino acids: CASSMGGLRTEAFF.